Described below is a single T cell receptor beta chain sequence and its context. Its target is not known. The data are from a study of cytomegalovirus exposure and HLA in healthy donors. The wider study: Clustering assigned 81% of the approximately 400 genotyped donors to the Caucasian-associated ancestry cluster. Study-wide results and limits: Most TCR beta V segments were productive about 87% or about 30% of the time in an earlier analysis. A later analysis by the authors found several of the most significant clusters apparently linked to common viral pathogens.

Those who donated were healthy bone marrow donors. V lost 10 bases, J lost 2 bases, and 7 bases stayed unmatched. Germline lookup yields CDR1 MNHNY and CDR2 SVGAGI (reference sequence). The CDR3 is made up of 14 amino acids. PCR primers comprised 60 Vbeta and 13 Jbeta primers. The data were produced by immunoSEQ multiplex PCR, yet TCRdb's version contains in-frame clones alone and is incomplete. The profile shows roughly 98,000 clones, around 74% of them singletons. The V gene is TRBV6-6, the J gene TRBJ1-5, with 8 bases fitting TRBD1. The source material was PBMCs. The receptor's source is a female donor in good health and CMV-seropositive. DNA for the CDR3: TGTGCCACCTTTCGGGGACAGGGCAATCAGCCCCAGCATTTT. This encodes CATFRGQGNQPQHF.